The 3 T cell receptor beta chains below all came from one sample that was sequenced in a study of blood T cells in healthy people across ages (dated by TCRdb to about 2015). Library preparation employed 5' RACE. A second PCR of roughly 7 to 11 cycles was run with a J-beta primer mix and a sample-barcoded 5' primer. Through fastp at Q25 and MiXCR, TCRdb rebuilt clones from the public reads, retaining in-frame beta chains. All rows with the same CDR3 protein become a single entry with the most common DNA and genes. Recorded for this sample are over 1,500,000 distinct CDR3 sequences; about two fifths of them occurred a single time. Of the sample, 20% to 25% falls within the top ten clones. The specimen sequenced was blood. Every receptor here comes from a human donor in good health.

The rearrangement links TRBV9 to TRBJ1-6, with D maybe TRBD1 (6 bases). V was trimmed by 0 bases and J by 5 bases, leaving 9 bases between them. CDR1 SGDLS and CDR2 YYNGEE come from the germline V gene. CDR3 length: 15 residues. DNA for the CDR3: TGTGCCAGCAGCGTAGTTGCAGGGGATAATTCACCCCTCCACTTT. Protein: CASSVVAGDNSPLHF. Filled out from reference TRBV9 and TRBJ1-6, the complete variable domain reads DSGVTQTPKHLITATGQRVTLRCSPRSGDLSVYWYQQSLDQGLQFLIQYYNGEERAKGNILERFSAQQFPDLHSELNLSSLELGDSALYFCASSVVAGDNSPLHFGNGTRLTVT.

The chain joins TRBV2 to TRBJ1-4, with a weak D call TRBD1 (5 bases). V was pared by 8 bases and J by 4 bases, with 17 bases between. Germline lookup yields CDR1 SNHLY and CDR2 FYNNEI. The CDR3 has 15 amino acids. Written as DNA, the CDR3 is TGTGCCAGCGTAAGGGACGCCGAAGTTAATGAAAAACTGTTTTTT. Its translation is CASVRDAEVNEKLFF.

About this clonotype: This may come from a read error, since a much larger clone is one base off. The chain recombines TRBV9 with TRBJ2-7, with D maybe TRBD1 (5 bases). The germline V gene encodes CDR1 SGDLS and CDR2 YYNGEE. The CDR3 consists of 14 residues. Written as DNA, the CDR3 is TGTGGCAGCAGCGTTGAACAGGACGCCTACGAGCAGTACTTC. Translating gives CGSSVEQDAYEQYF.